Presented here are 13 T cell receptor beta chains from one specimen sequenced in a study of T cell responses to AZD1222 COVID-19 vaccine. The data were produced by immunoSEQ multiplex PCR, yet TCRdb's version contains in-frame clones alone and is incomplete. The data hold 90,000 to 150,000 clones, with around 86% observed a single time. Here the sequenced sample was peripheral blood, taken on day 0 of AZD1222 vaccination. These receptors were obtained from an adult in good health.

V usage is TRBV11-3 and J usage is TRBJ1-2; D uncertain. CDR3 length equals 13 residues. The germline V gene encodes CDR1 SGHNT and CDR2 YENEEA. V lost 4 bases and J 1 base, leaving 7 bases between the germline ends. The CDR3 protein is CASSWEVNYGYTF. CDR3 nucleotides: TGTGCCAGCAGCTGGGAGGTTAACTATGGCTACACCTTC. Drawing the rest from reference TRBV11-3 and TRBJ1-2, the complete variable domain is EAGVVQSPRYKIIEKKQPVAFWCNPISGHNTLYWYLQNLGQGPELLIRYENEEAVDDSQLPKDRFSAERLKGVDSTLKIQPAELGDSAVYLCASSWEVNYGYTFGSGTRLTVV.

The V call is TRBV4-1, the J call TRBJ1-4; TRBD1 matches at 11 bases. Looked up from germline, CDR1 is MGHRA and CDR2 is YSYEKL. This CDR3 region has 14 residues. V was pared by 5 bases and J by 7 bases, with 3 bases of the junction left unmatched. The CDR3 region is CASSLGQGVEKLFF. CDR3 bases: TGCGCCAGCAGCTTGGGACAGGGGGTTGAAAAACTGTTTTTT.

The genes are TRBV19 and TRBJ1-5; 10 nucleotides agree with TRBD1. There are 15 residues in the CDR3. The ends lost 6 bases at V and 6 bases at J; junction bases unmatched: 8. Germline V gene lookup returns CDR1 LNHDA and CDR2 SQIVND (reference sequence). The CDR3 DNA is TGTGCCAGTAGCCGAGAGACAGGGGGCGGTCAGCCCCAGCATTTT. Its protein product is CASSRETGGGQPQHF.

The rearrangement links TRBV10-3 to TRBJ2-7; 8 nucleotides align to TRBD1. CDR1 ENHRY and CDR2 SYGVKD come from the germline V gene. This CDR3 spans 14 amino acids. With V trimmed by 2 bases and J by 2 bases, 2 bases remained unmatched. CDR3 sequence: CAISEGQGPYEQYF. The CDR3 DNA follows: TGTGCCATCAGTGAGGGACAGGGACCCTACGAGCAGTACTTC.

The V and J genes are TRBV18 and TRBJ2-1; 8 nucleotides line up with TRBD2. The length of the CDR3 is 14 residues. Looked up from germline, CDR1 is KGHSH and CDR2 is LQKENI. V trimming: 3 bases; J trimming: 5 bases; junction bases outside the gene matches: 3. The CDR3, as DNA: TGTGCCAGCTCACCTAGCGGGGAGGACAATGAGCAGTTCTTC. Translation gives CASSPSGEDNEQFF.

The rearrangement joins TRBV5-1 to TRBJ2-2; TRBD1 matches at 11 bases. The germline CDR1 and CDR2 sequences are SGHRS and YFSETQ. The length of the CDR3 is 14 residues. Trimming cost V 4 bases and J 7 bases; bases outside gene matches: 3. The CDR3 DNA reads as TGCGCCAGCAGCCAGGGACAGGGGGTCGGGGAGCTGTTTTTT. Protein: CASSQGQGVGELFF.

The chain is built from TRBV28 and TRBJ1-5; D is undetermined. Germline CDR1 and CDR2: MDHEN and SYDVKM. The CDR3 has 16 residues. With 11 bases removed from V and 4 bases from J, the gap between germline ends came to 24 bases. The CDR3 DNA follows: TGTGCCGGATCTAACAGTTCGGGAAGCAGGAATCAGCCCCAGCATTTT. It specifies CAGSNSSGSRNQPQHF.

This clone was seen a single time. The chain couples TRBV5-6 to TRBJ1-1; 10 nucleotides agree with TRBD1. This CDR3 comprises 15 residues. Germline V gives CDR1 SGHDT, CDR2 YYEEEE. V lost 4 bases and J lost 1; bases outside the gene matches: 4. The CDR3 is CASSADRGRNTEAFF. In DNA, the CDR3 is TGTGCCAGCAGCGCCGACAGGGGGCGGAACACTGAAGCTTTCTTT.

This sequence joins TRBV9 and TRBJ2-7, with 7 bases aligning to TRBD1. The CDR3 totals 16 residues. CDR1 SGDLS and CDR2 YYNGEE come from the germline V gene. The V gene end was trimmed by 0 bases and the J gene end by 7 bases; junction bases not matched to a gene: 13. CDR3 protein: CASSVGVGYPRGEQYF. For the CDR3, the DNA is TGTGCCAGCAGCGTAGGAGTGGGTTACCCCAGGGGGGAGCAGTACTTC.

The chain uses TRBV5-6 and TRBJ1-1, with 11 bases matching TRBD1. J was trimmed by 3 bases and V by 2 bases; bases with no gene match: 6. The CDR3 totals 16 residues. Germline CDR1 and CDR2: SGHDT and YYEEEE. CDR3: CASSFLGTGGDTEAFF. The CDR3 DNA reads TGTGCCAGCAGCTTTTTAGGGACAGGGGGGGACACTGAAGCTTTCTTT.

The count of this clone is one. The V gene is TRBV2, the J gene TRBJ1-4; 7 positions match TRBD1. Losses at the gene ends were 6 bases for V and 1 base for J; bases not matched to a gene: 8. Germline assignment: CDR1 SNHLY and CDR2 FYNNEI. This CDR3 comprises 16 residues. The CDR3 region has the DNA TGTGCCAGCAGCCTAGACAGGGCCCGAACTAATGAAAAACTGTTTTTT. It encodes CASSLDRARTNEKLFF.

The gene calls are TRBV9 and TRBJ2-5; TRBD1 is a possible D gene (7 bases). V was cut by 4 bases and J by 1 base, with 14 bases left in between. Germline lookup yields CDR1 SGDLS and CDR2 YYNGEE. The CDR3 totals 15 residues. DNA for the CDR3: TGTGCCAGCAGCAGGAGGGGGCTGGGCCAAGAGACCCAGTACTTC. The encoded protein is CASSRRGLGQETQYF.

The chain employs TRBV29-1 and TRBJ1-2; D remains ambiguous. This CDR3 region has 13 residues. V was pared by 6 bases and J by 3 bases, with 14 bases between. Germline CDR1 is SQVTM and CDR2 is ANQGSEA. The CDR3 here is CSVGNQEDYGYTF. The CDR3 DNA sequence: TGCAGCGTAGGGAATCAAGAGGACTATGGCTACACCTTC.